These 16 T cell receptor beta chains were all obtained from the same sample, sequenced in a study of cytomegalovirus exposure and HLA in healthy donors. The PCR used 60 Vbeta and 13 Jbeta primers. Libraries were prepared by immunoSEQ multiplex PCR; TCRdb keeps only in-frame clonotypes and omits some of them. Here the sample spans about 84,000 clones, roughly 61% being singletons. The specimen was PBMCs. These receptors originate from a woman in her thirties or forties in good health and CMV-seropositive.

J is TRBJ2-7 and V is TRBV6-5; D perhaps matches TRBD2 (6 bases). Germline V gene data show CDR1 as MNHEY and CDR2 as SVGAGI. V dropped 0 bases and J dropped 3 bases, with 12 bases sitting between them. The CDR3 extends over 15 amino acids. CDR3 region: CASSYSRSGSYEQYF. DNA for the CDR3: TGTGCCAGCAGTTACTCAAGGTCCGGGAGCTACGAGCAGTACTTC.

The chain employs TRBV13 and TRBJ2-1; 10 bases line up with TRBD1. The CDR3 is 17 amino acids. Germline loops: CDR1 PRHDT, CDR2 FYEKMQ (reference sequence). Trimming at V came to 5 bases and at J to 2 bases, leaving 9 bases not matched to a gene. In nucleotides, the CDR3 is TGTGCCAGCAGCCTACAGGAGGGGACAGGGGCCTACAATGAGCAGTTCTTC. This encodes CASSLQEGTGAYNEQFF. The full variable domain, rest sourced from reference TRBV13 and TRBJ2-1, is AAGVIQSPRHLIKEKRETATLKCYPIPRHDTVYWYQQGPGQDPQFLISFYEKMQSDKGSIPDRFSAQQFSDYHSELNMSSLELGDSALYFCASSLQEGTGAYNEQFFGPGTRLTVL.

J is TRBJ2-7 and V is TRBV7-8, with 12 bases identical to TRBD2. In germline, CDR1 is SGHVS, CDR2 FQNEAQ. CDR3 length: 17 residues. The V gene end was trimmed by 1 base and the J gene end by 6 bases; junction bases not matched to a gene: 10. Here the CDR3 reads CASSLGRLAGGPSEQYF. CDR3 DNA sequence: TGTGCCAGCAGCTTAGGTCGGCTAGCGGGAGGGCCGAGCGAGCAGTACTTC.

This clone was observed a handful of times. The J gene is TRBJ2-4, the V gene TRBV25-1, with 7 positions matching TRBD2. The V segment lost 3 bases and the J segment 5 bases; nucleotides outside the gene matches: 10. Germline V gene lookup returns CDR1 MGHDK and CDR2 SYGVNS. The CDR3 runs to 16 residues. CDR3 in amino acids: CASSESSTGRQNIQYF. The CDR3 coding sequence is TGTGCCAGCAGTGAGTCCTCTACCGGGAGGCAAAACATTCAGTACTTC.

The chain has TRBV23-1 and TRBJ2-7; maybe TRBD1 (5 bases). TRBV23-1 is recorded as an ORF, its role being uncertain. Trimming took 0 bases from V and 3 from J, leaving 21 bases between them. CDR3 length equals 18 residues. The CDR3 sequence is CASSQSKQANSNLYEQYF. The CDR3 DNA follows: TGCGCCAGCAGTCAATCGAAACAGGCAAATTCTAATCTCTACGAGCAGTACTTC.

This chain connects TRBV5-1 to TRBJ1-4, with D possibly TRBD1 on 6 matching bases. Trimming stripped 4 bases from V and 2 bases from J, with 15 bases between. The CDR3 contains 16 residues. Germline loops: CDR1 SGHRS, CDR2 YFSETQ. The CDR3 coding sequence is TGCGCCAGCAGCACATCACCCCAGGGGACTAATGAAAAACTGTTTTTT. This translates into CASSTSPQGTNEKLFF.

This clone has a single count. The chain is built from TRBV7-6 and TRBJ2-3; maybe TRBD1 (6 bases). This CDR3 has 13 residues. Germline CDR1 and CDR2: SGHVS and FNYEAQ. Trimming stripped 3 bases from V and 3 bases from J, with 7 bases between. This CDR3 reads CASSFTGTDTQYF. In DNA form, the CDR3 reads TGTGCCAGCAGCTTTACAGGGACAGATACGCAGTATTTT.

The genes are TRBV11-2 and TRBJ2-5, with TRBD1 identical over 12 bases. CDR3 length: 18 residues. V was clipped by 1 base and J by 5 bases; unmatched bases: 11. Germline V gene data show CDR1 as SGHAT and CDR2 as FQNNGV. The CDR3 spells CASSLGVGGQGAWETQYF. The CDR3 bases are TGTGCCAGCAGCTTAGGAGTGGGGGGACAGGGGGCTTGGGAGACCCAGTACTTC.

This clone turned up a few times. The V and J genes are TRBV4-2 and TRBJ1-4, with a tentative D call TRBD1 (5 bases). Trimming cost V 3 bases and J 7 bases, with 9 bases left between them. This CDR3 is built from 13 residues. Germline lookup yields CDR1 LGHNA and CDR2 YNFKEQ. The CDR3 DNA reads TGTGCCAGCAGCCAGGCAGGGATTGAAAAACTGTTTTTT. It specifies CASSQAGIEKLFF.

Turning to this clone: The germline gene is not matched at one end of the junction; a read error may be the cause. The chain carries TRBV4-3 and TRBJ2-4, with TRBD1 matching over 7 bases. There are 14 residues in the CDR3. Looked up from germline, CDR1 is LGHNA and CDR2 is YSLEER. The CDR3 sequence: CASSLGTAQNIQYF. As DNA, the CDR3 is TGCGCCAGCAGCCTCGGGACAGCCCAAAACATTCAGTACTTC.

The chain combines TRBV5-1 with TRBJ2-7, with D perhaps matching TRBD1 (6 bases). CDR3 length: 14 amino acids. V shed 0 bases and J shed 2 bases, with 9 bases lying between them. Germline loops: CDR1 SGHRS, CDR2 YFSETQ. The CDR3 protein is CASSLAPGAYEQYF. DNA of the CDR3: TGCGCCAGCAGCTTGGCCCCAGGGGCCTACGAGCAGTACTTC. Based on the CDR3 plus reference TRBV5-1 and TRBJ2-7, the full variable domain is KAGVTQTPRYLIKTRGQQVTLSCSPISGHRSVSWYQQTPGQGLQFLFEYFSETQRNKGNFPGRFSGRQFSNSRSEMNVSTLELGDSALYLCASSLAPGAYEQYFGPGTRLTVT.

This clone is categorized as hyperexpanded. The chain carries TRBV27 and TRBJ2-1, with 12 bases that match TRBD2. This CDR3 region has 16 residues. The ends lost 5 bases at V and 9 bases at J; junction bases unmatched: 11. The germline V gene encodes CDR1 MNHEY and CDR2 SMNVEV (reference sequence). Here the CDR3 reads CASSPLSSGRAFEQFF. DNA for the CDR3: TGTGCCAGCAGTCCACTCTCTAGCGGGAGGGCCTTTGAGCAGTTCTTC.

This chain links TRBV19 with TRBJ2-3; 10 bases match TRBD1. V trimming: 5 bases; J trimming: 1 base; junction bases outside the gene matches: 6. Germline lookup yields CDR1 LNHDA and CDR2 SQIVND (reference sequence). This CDR3 region has 16 residues. Written as DNA, the CDR3 is TGTGCCAGTAGTCCTACGACAGGGGGCGGCACAGATACGCAGTATTTT. Encoded protein: CASSPTTGGGTDTQYF.

V usage is TRBV27 and J usage is TRBJ1-2; D call uncertain. There are 13 residues in the CDR3. Looked up from germline, CDR1 is MNHEY and CDR2 is SMNVEV (reference sequence). Trimming removed 8 bases from V and 8 bases from J, with 18 bases in between. Here the CDR3 DNA reads TGTGCCAGCCAGGCATCGGGAGCGAGAGGCTACACCTTC. Amino acids: CASQASGARGYTF.

The V and J genes are TRBV7-8 and TRBJ1-5, with 9 bases fitting TRBD1. From germline, CDR1 is SGHVS and CDR2 FQNEAQ. There are 15 residues in the CDR3. The J segment lost 2 bases and the V segment lost 5 bases, leaving 4 bases of the junction unmatched. The chain's CDR3 is CASSRDRVGNQPQHF. The CDR3 DNA sequence: TGTGCCAGCAGCCGGGACAGGGTTGGCAATCAGCCCCAGCATTTT. The whole variable domain, filled in from reference TRBV7-8 and TRBJ1-5, reads GAGVSQSPRYKVAKRGQDVALRCDPISGHVSLFWYQQALGQGPEFLTYFQNEAQLDKSGLPSDRFFAERPEGSVSTLKIQRTQQEDSAVYLCASSRDRVGNQPQHFGDGTRLSIL.

V and J are TRBV7-8 and TRBJ1-1; possibly TRBD1 for D (6 bases). The germline CDR1 and CDR2 sequences are SGHVS and FQNEAQ. The CDR3 sequence is 16 residues long. The V and J ends lost 0 bases and 8 bases respectively, with 19 bases between them. The CDR3 sequence is CASSLANAGADFEAFF. As DNA, the CDR3 is TGTGCCAGCAGCTTAGCGAATGCGGGGGCTGACTTCGAAGCTTTCTTT.